A selection of T cell receptor beta chains follows, all from one sample in a study of cytomegalovirus exposure and HLA in healthy donors. Some clones are missing from TCRdb's copy, which holds only in-frame ones; the method was immunoSEQ multiplex PCR. The repertoire holds about 120,000 clones, with 88% as singletons. Sequenced input: PBMCs. The receptors derive from a woman aged 18-29 years in good health and CMV-seropositive. CDR3s include the opening cysteine and the closing phenylalanine or tryptophan. Fields, in order: J gene, D gene, V gene, clone size, CDR3 DNA, CDR3 protein. A D gene is named only where the DNA matches it firmly. Clone size is not always given. Where it is, it says once, few, many or a class for expanded clones.

j_call: TRBJ2-1
d_call: .
v_call: TRBV4-1
clone_size: .
cdr3_nt: TGCGCCAGCAGCCAAGTGGGGGGTTCCTACAATGAGCAGTTCTTC
cdr3_aa: CASSQVGGSYNEQFF

j_call: TRBJ2-7
d_call: .
v_call: TRBV27
clone_size: .
cdr3_nt: TGTGCCAGCAGTCTGAGGGGGGGGACCTCCCCCTACGAGCAGTACTTC
cdr3_aa: CASSLRGGTSPYEQYF

j_call: TRBJ2-7
d_call: .
v_call: TRBV6-5
clone_size: .
cdr3_nt: TGTGCCAGCAGTTACCGTTCCTCCTACGAGCAGTACTTC
cdr3_aa: CASSYRSSYEQYF

j_call: TRBJ1-4
d_call: .
v_call: TRBV11-2
clone_size: .
cdr3_nt: TGTGCCAGCAGCTTAGGCGGGGCCGAAAAACTGTTTTTT
cdr3_aa: CASSLGGAEKLFF

j_call: TRBJ2-7
d_call: TRBD1
v_call: TRBV19
clone_size: .
cdr3_nt: TGTGCCAGTAGTAGGAGGACAGGCTACGAGCAGTACTTC
cdr3_aa: CASSRRTGYEQYF

j_call: TRBJ1-4
d_call: TRBD1
v_call: TRBV9
clone_size: once
cdr3_nt: TGTGCCAGCAGCGTGTCAGGGGGTCATGGCGAAAAACTGTTTTTT
cdr3_aa: CASSVSGGHGEKLFF

j_call: TRBJ2-2
d_call: .
v_call: TRBV7-9
clone_size: .
cdr3_nt: TGTGCCAGCAGCCTTGGACCAAGGGGGGGCCCCGGGGAGCTGTTTTTT
cdr3_aa: CASSLGPRGGPGELFF

j_call: TRBJ2-1
d_call: .
v_call: TRBV4-3
clone_size: once
cdr3_nt: TGCGCCAGCAGCCAAGATCGGTTGCTAGGAACAAGATACTTAGACAATGAGCAGTTCTTC
cdr3_aa: CASSQDRLLGTRYLDNEQFF

j_call: TRBJ2-7
d_call: .
v_call: TRBV7-2
clone_size: .
cdr3_nt: TGTGCCAGCAGCCTGCAGCGAAACTCCTACGAGCAGTACTTC
cdr3_aa: CASSLQRNSYEQYF

j_call: TRBJ1-4
d_call: TRBD1
v_call: TRBV6-1
clone_size: .
cdr3_nt: TGTGCCAGCATTAGAGACAGGGGTAATGAAAAACTGTTTTTT
cdr3_aa: CASIRDRGNEKLFF

j_call: TRBJ2-1
d_call: TRBD2
v_call: TRBV2
clone_size: .
cdr3_nt: TGTGCCAGCAGTGACTATAGGGGACTAGCGGGAGGTGGTAATGAGCAGTTCTTC
cdr3_aa: CASSDYRGLAGGGNEQFF

j_call: TRBJ1-4
d_call: TRBD1
v_call: TRBV27
clone_size: .
cdr3_nt: TGTGCCAGCAGTCCTCGGGACAGGCGAGTTGAAAAACTGTTTTTT
cdr3_aa: CASSPRDRRVEKLFF

j_call: TRBJ1-5
d_call: .
v_call: TRBV10-2
clone_size: .
cdr3_nt: TGCGCCAGCAGTCCCGCCAGGGGCCCAAATCAGCCCCAGCATTTT
cdr3_aa: CASSPARGPNQPQHF

j_call: TRBJ1-1
d_call: .
v_call: TRBV2
clone_size: .
cdr3_nt: TGTGCCAGCAGTGTCATAGGGGACACTGAAGCTTTCTTT
cdr3_aa: CASSVIGDTEAFF

j_call: TRBJ2-6
d_call: .
v_call: TRBV7-6
clone_size: .
cdr3_nt: TGTGCCAGCAGCCGCGGGACAGAGTTAAGCTCTGGGGCCAACGTCCTGACTTTC
cdr3_aa: CASSRGTELSSGANVLTF

j_call: TRBJ2-7
d_call: .
v_call: TRBV5-4
clone_size: .
cdr3_nt: TGTGCCAGCAGCTCACACTCGACATACGAGCAGTACTTC
cdr3_aa: CASSSHSTYEQYF

j_call: TRBJ2-1
d_call: .
v_call: TRBV19
clone_size: .
cdr3_nt: TGTGCCAGTAGTATCGGACTACAGTACAATGAGCAGTTCTTC
cdr3_aa: CASSIGLQYNEQFF

j_call: TRBJ2-5
d_call: .
v_call: TRBV6-8
clone_size: once
cdr3_nt: TGTGCCAGCAGTCCTAGACTCCTCCAGGGGGAGACCCAGTACTTC
cdr3_aa: CASSPRLLQGETQYF

j_call: TRBJ1-2
d_call: .
v_call: TRBV15
clone_size: .
cdr3_nt: TGTGCCACCAGCAGAGACAGGGTCGGTGGCTACACCTTC
cdr3_aa: CATSRDRVGGYTF

j_call: TRBJ2-2
d_call: .
v_call: TRBV7-2
clone_size: .
cdr3_nt: TGTGCCAGCAGCCTAGGGACTCACACCGGGGAGCTGTTTTTT
cdr3_aa: CASSLGTHTGELFF

j_call: TRBJ1-2
d_call: TRBD1
v_call: TRBV28
clone_size: .
cdr3_nt: TGTGCCAGCAGCGATGGGACAGGACCGGCGCAAGGTTATGGCTACACCTTC
cdr3_aa: CASSDGTGPAQGYGYTF

j_call: TRBJ1-2
d_call: TRBD1
v_call: TRBV4-2
clone_size: few
cdr3_nt: TGTGCCAGCAACGGACAGGGGATTAACTATGGCTACACCTTC
cdr3_aa: CASNGQGINYGYTF

j_call: TRBJ2-7
d_call: .
v_call: TRBV27
clone_size: .
cdr3_nt: TGTGCCAGCAGTTTATTGTTGGCCAGCTCCTACGAGCAGTACTTC
cdr3_aa: CASSLLLASSYEQYF

j_call: TRBJ1-1
d_call: .
v_call: TRBV6-1
clone_size: .
cdr3_nt: TGTGCCAGCACGGAGGGGACGGCTGAAGCTTTCTTT
cdr3_aa: CASTEGTAEAFF

j_call: TRBJ2-7
d_call: .
v_call: TRBV11-2
clone_size: .
cdr3_nt: TGTGCCAGCAGCGGGGGTCCGGGACTCCAGTACGAGCAGTACTTC
cdr3_aa: CASSGGPGLQYEQYF

j_call: TRBJ2-3
d_call: TRBD1
v_call: TRBV15
clone_size: .
cdr3_nt: TGTGCCACCAGCAGAGCACAGACAGGGGCGGCAGATACGCAGTATTTT
cdr3_aa: CATSRAQTGAADTQYF

j_call: TRBJ2-7
d_call: TRBD1
v_call: TRBV6-6
clone_size: .
cdr3_nt: TGTGCCAGCAGAAAACTCGACAGGGGCTACGAGCAGTACTTC
cdr3_aa: CASRKLDRGYEQYF

j_call: TRBJ2-5
d_call: TRBD1
v_call: TRBV5-1
clone_size: .
cdr3_nt: TGCGCCAGCAGCATACGGGGACAGGGACGAGAGACCCAGTACTTC
cdr3_aa: CASSIRGQGRETQYF

j_call: TRBJ1-2
d_call: TRBD1
v_call: TRBV19
clone_size: .
cdr3_nt: TGTGCCAGTAGTATAGTCTTAGGACAGGGAAGTACTAACTATGGCTACACCTTC
cdr3_aa: CASSIVLGQGSTNYGYTF

j_call: TRBJ1-1
d_call: .
v_call: TRBV21-1
clone_size: .
cdr3_nt: TGTGCCAGCAGCCCCCCGGGACAGGGTATCGCTGAAGCTTTCTTT
cdr3_aa: CASSPPGQGIAEAFF

j_call: TRBJ2-5
d_call: TRBD2
v_call: TRBV11-3
clone_size: .
cdr3_nt: TGTGCCAGCAGGTTCGGCGGGGGACGCCAAGAGACCCAGTACTTC
cdr3_aa: CASRFGGGRQETQYF

j_call: TRBJ1-5
d_call: .
v_call: TRBV9
clone_size: .
cdr3_nt: TGTGCCAGCAGCGTAGGCGGGACTCAGCCCCAGCATTTT
cdr3_aa: CASSVGGTQPQHF

j_call: TRBJ1-1
d_call: .
v_call: TRBV6-5
clone_size: .
cdr3_nt: TGTGCCAGCAGTTATGGATCAGGGAACACTGAAGCTTTCTTT
cdr3_aa: CASSYGSGNTEAFF

j_call: TRBJ2-1
d_call: TRBD2
v_call: TRBV4-2
clone_size: once
cdr3_nt: TGTGCCAGCAGCCAGGGACTAGCTAATGAGCAGTTCTTC
cdr3_aa: CASSQGLANEQFF

j_call: TRBJ1-1
d_call: .
v_call: TRBV6-1
clone_size: once
cdr3_nt: TGTGCCAGCAGTGAACTAGGCACCTACACTGAAGCTTTCTTT
cdr3_aa: CASSELGTYTEAFF

j_call: TRBJ1-2
d_call: .
v_call: TRBV11-2
clone_size: .
cdr3_nt: TGTGCCAGCAGCTTATTGGAGGGACCGATGGGCTACACCTTC
cdr3_aa: CASSLLEGPMGYTF

j_call: TRBJ2-2
d_call: .
v_call: TRBV28
clone_size: .
cdr3_nt: TGTGCCAGCAGTTTGAGGTACACCGGGGAGCTGTTTTTT
cdr3_aa: CASSLRYTGELFF

j_call: TRBJ2-1
d_call: TRBD2
v_call: TRBV7-6
clone_size: .
cdr3_nt: TGTGCCAGCAGCTTAAGTCCGATAGCGGGAGCGGCTGAGCAGTTCTTC
cdr3_aa: CASSLSPIAGAAEQFF

j_call: TRBJ1-4
d_call: TRBD1
v_call: TRBV4-2
clone_size: .
cdr3_nt: TGTGCCAGCAGCCAAGAAGGGGACAGGGCGGCTGAAAAACTGTTTTTT
cdr3_aa: CASSQEGDRAAEKLFF

j_call: TRBJ2-5
d_call: TRBD1
v_call: TRBV11-3
clone_size: .
cdr3_nt: TGTGCCAGCAGCTTAGTCGGGACAGGGACCCCCGAGACCCAGTACTTC
cdr3_aa: CASSLVGTGTPETQYF

j_call: TRBJ1-2
d_call: TRBD1
v_call: TRBV7-9
clone_size: .
cdr3_nt: TGTGCCAGCAGCTTGACAGGGGCGCAAAGGAATGGCTACACCTTC
cdr3_aa: CASSLTGAQRNGYTF

j_call: TRBJ1-5
d_call: .
v_call: TRBV7-6
clone_size: few
cdr3_nt: TGTGCCAGCAGCCGACAGGCAAATAGCAATCAGCCCCAGCATTTT
cdr3_aa: CASSRQANSNQPQHF

j_call: TRBJ2-7
d_call: TRBD1
v_call: TRBV10-3
clone_size: once
cdr3_nt: TGTGCCATCAGTGCAGGGACAGTTTCCTACGAGCAGTACTTC
cdr3_aa: CAISAGTVSYEQYF

j_call: TRBJ1-1
d_call: .
v_call: TRBV30
clone_size: .
cdr3_nt: TGTGCCTGGGAGGCAGGGCGGAACACTGAAGCTTTCTTT
cdr3_aa: CAWEAGRNTEAFF

j_call: TRBJ2-5
d_call: .
v_call: TRBV29-1
clone_size: .
cdr3_nt: TGCAGCGTTTTTCTGGGGCCTCAAGAGACCCAGTACTTC
cdr3_aa: CSVFLGPQETQYF

j_call: TRBJ2-7
d_call: .
v_call: TRBV7-9
clone_size: .
cdr3_nt: TGTGCCAGCAGCGCCCGATCTCTACAGGGCAACGAGCAGTACTTC
cdr3_aa: CASSARSLQGNEQYF

j_call: TRBJ2-1
d_call: TRBD2
v_call: TRBV9
clone_size: once
cdr3_nt: TGTGCCAGCAGCGTCGCCCCGACTAGCGGCAATGAGCAGTTCTTC
cdr3_aa: CASSVAPTSGNEQFF

j_call: TRBJ2-5
d_call: .
v_call: TRBV27
clone_size: .
cdr3_nt: TGTGCCAGCAGTTTATCGAGGAGGTGGGAGACCCAGTACTTC
cdr3_aa: CASSLSRRWETQYF

j_call: TRBJ2-5
d_call: .
v_call: TRBV5-1
clone_size: .
cdr3_nt: TGCGCCAGCAGCGAGCGGAGGTACCAAGAGACCCAGTACTTC
cdr3_aa: CASSERRYQETQYF

j_call: TRBJ1-1
d_call: .
v_call: TRBV7-8
clone_size: .
cdr3_nt: TGTGCCAGCAGCTTTACCTCCTCCGAGCACACTGAAGCTTTCTTT
cdr3_aa: CASSFTSSEHTEAFF

j_call: TRBJ1-1
d_call: .
v_call: TRBV18
clone_size: .
cdr3_nt: TGTGCCAGCTCACCTTCCCTGGAGACTGAAGCTTTCTTT
cdr3_aa: CASSPSLETEAFF

j_call: TRBJ1-2
d_call: .
v_call: TRBV18
clone_size: .
cdr3_nt: TGTGCCAGCTCACCACTGGACAGTAACTATGGCTACACCTTC
cdr3_aa: CASSPLDSNYGYTF

j_call: TRBJ2-2
d_call: .
v_call: TRBV2
clone_size: .
cdr3_nt: TGTGCCAGCGGGGGGATGGGGTATGGCGGGGAGCTGTTTTTT
cdr3_aa: CASGGMGYGGELFF

j_call: TRBJ1-2
d_call: TRBD1
v_call: TRBV2
clone_size: .
cdr3_nt: TGTGCCAGCAGTAGGACAGGGCTCTATGGCTACACCTTC
cdr3_aa: CASSRTGLYGYTF

j_call: TRBJ1-1
d_call: .
v_call: TRBV6-5
clone_size: .
cdr3_nt: TGTGCCAGCAGTTACGGCGGGATCCATAACACTGAAGCTTTCTTT
cdr3_aa: CASSYGGIHNTEAFF

j_call: TRBJ1-1
d_call: .
v_call: TRBV7-3
clone_size: .
cdr3_nt: TGTGCCAGCAGCCTAAACAGGGACACTGAAGCTTTCTTT
cdr3_aa: CASSLNRDTEAFF

j_call: TRBJ2-5
d_call: .
v_call: TRBV15
clone_size: .
cdr3_nt: TGTGCCACCAGCAGAGATAGGTGGGAGGAAGAGACCCAGTACTTC
cdr3_aa: CATSRDRWEEETQYF